Listed below are T cell receptor beta chains from one sample, sequenced in a study of T cells in Graves' hyperthyroidism and ophthalmopathy. In TCRdb, the multiplex PCR reads were re-called with MiXCR into one record per CDR3 protein. Of around 690,000 distinct CDR3 sequences listed, under 25% are singletons. Material for sequencing was blood. Receptors originate from a man aged 30 to 45 with Graves' ophthalmopathy. Each CDR3 is given with its conserved first and last residue. The D gene is left open where the match is weak. The size field is filled for only some rows; it gives once, few, many or a size class.

J gene: TRBJ2-7; V gene: TRBV30; clone size: few; D gene: TRBD1; CDR3 protein: CAWTRGQATYEQYF; CDR3 DNA: TGTGCCTGGACCAGGGGACAGGCTACCTACGAGCAGTACTTC
J gene: TRBJ1-4; V gene: TRBV2; clone size: few; D gene: .; CDR3 protein: CASRASRASNEKLFF; CDR3 DNA: TGTGCCAGCAGGGCCTCACGGGCGAGTAATGAAAAACTGTTTTTT
J gene: TRBJ1-6; V gene: TRBV6-1; clone size: .; D gene: .; CDR3 protein: CASSLNGHNSPLHF; CDR3 DNA: TGTGCCAGCAGTTTAAACGGACATAATTCACCCCTCCACTTT
J gene: TRBJ2-3; V gene: TRBV28; clone size: few; D gene: .; CDR3 protein: CASSLKQKTDTQYF; CDR3 DNA: TGTGCCAGCAGTTTAAAGCAGAAGACAGATACGCAGTATTTT
J gene: TRBJ2-1; V gene: TRBV20-1; clone size: .; D gene: TRBD2; CDR3 protein: CSASKGREREQFF; CDR3 DNA: TGCAGTGCTAGCAAGGGGAGGGAGCGTGAGCAGTTCTTC
J gene: TRBJ2-4; V gene: TRBV3-1; clone size: few; D gene: TRBD2; CDR3 protein: CASSHSGGAKNIQYF; CDR3 DNA: TGTGCCAGCAGCCACTCGGGGGGAGCCAAAAACATTCAGTACTTC
J gene: TRBJ1-5; V gene: TRBV11-2; clone size: .; D gene: TRBD1; CDR3 protein: CASSWDRDHSNQPQHF; CDR3 DNA: TGTGCCAGCAGCTGGGACAGGGACCATAGCAATCAGCCCCAGCATTTT
J gene: TRBJ1-1; V gene: TRBV30; clone size: many; D gene: TRBD1; CDR3 protein: CAWTRRQGNTEAFF; CDR3 DNA: TGTGCCTGGACCAGACGACAGGGGAACACTGAAGCTTTCTTT
J gene: TRBJ2-7; V gene: TRBV15; clone size: few; D gene: .; CDR3 protein: CATSRDDWGEQYF; CDR3 DNA: TGTGCCACCAGCAGAGATGATTGGGGGGAGCAGTACTTC
J gene: TRBJ1-6; V gene: TRBV2; clone size: .; D gene: .; CDR3 protein: CASSEEAQGSGSPLHF; CDR3 DNA: TGTGCCAGCAGTGAAGAAGCGCAGGGGTCGGGGTCACCCCTCCACTTT
J gene: TRBJ2-2; V gene: TRBV7-3; clone size: few; D gene: TRBD2; CDR3 protein: CASSTQGGLAGAGELFF; CDR3 DNA: TGTGCCAGCAGCACCCAAGGGGGACTAGCGGGAGCCGGGGAGCTGTTTTTT
J gene: TRBJ1-1; V gene: TRBV6-2/TRBV6-3; clone size: .; D gene: TRBD1; CDR3 protein: CASSYPDRANTEAFF; CDR3 DNA: TGTGCCAGCAGTTACCCGGACAGGGCGAACACTGAAGCTTTCTTT
J gene: TRBJ1-1; V gene: TRBV28; clone size: many; D gene: .; CDR3 protein: CASVEGGDTEAFF; CDR3 DNA: TGTGCCAGCGTCGAGGGAGGCGACACTGAAGCTTTCTTT
J gene: TRBJ2-1; V gene: TRBV4-2; clone size: few; D gene: TRBD1; CDR3 protein: CASSQRTGPVEQFF; CDR3 DNA: TGTGCCAGCAGCCAACGGACAGGGCCTGTAGAGCAGTTCTTC
J gene: TRBJ2-5; V gene: TRBV5-1; clone size: .; D gene: .; CDR3 protein: CASSPTRAGETQYF; CDR3 DNA: TGCGCCAGCAGCCCCACGAGGGCAGGGGAGACCCAGTACTTC
J gene: TRBJ1-2; V gene: TRBV28; clone size: .; D gene: .; CDR3 protein: CASNIGDRTYGYTF; CDR3 DNA: TGTGCCAGTAATATAGGAGACAGGACCTATGGCTACACCTTC
J gene: TRBJ2-1; V gene: TRBV7-6; clone size: many; D gene: TRBD2; CDR3 protein: CASSLSISGRYNEQFF; CDR3 DNA: TGTGCCAGCAGCTTATCGATTAGCGGGAGATACAATGAGCAGTTCTTC
J gene: TRBJ1-5; V gene: TRBV9; clone size: .; D gene: TRBD1; CDR3 protein: CATSPDRAFNQPQHF; CDR3 DNA: TGTGCCACCTCCCCGGACAGGGCTTTCAATCAGCCCCAGCATTTT
J gene: TRBJ1-5; V gene: TRBV28; clone size: .; D gene: .; CDR3 protein: CASSFRGRGQPQHF; CDR3 DNA: TGTGCCAGCAGTTTCCGTGGCAGGGGTCAGCCCCAGCATTTT
J gene: TRBJ2-5; V gene: TRBV27; clone size: .; D gene: .; CDR3 protein: CASSLSRGVGYQKTQYF; CDR3 DNA: TGTGCCAGCAGTTTATCGAGAGGGGTGGGCTACCAAAAGACCCAGTACTTC
J gene: TRBJ2-4; V gene: TRBV6-1; clone size: .; D gene: TRBD1; CDR3 protein: CASSSTGGVKNIQYF; CDR3 DNA: TGTGCCAGCAGCTCGACAGGGGGCGTCAAAAACATTCAGTACTTC
J gene: TRBJ2-5; V gene: TRBV6-1; clone size: .; D gene: .; CDR3 protein: CASSYRQTIAGRETQYF; CDR3 DNA: TGTGCCAGCAGTTATCGGCAGACAATCGCAGGCCGAGAGACCCAGTACTTC
J gene: TRBJ1-5; V gene: TRBV6-4; clone size: few; D gene: .; CDR3 protein: CASVRDNQPQHF; CDR3 DNA: TGTGCCAGCGTCCGGGACAATCAGCCCCAGCATTTT
J gene: TRBJ1-2; V gene: TRBV20-1; clone size: many; D gene: .; CDR3 protein: CSARGALLNYGYTF; CDR3 DNA: TGCAGTGCTAGAGGGGCCCTGCTTAACTATGGCTACACCTTC
J gene: TRBJ1-1; V gene: TRBV4-1; clone size: once; D gene: TRBD1; CDR3 protein: CASSQGDRGLNTEAFF; CDR3 DNA: TGCGCCAGCAGCCAAGGAGACAGGGGGCTGAACACTGAAGCTTTCTTT
J gene: TRBJ2-7; V gene: TRBV5-1; clone size: .; D gene: .; CDR3 protein: CASSFRTEGYEQYF; CDR3 DNA: TGCGCCAGCAGCTTTAGGACAGAAGGCTACGAGCAGTACTTC
J gene: TRBJ2-5; V gene: TRBV28; clone size: many; D gene: TRBD2; CDR3 protein: CASSLPGTSGSSGETQYF; CDR3 DNA: TGTGCCAGCAGTTTACCCGGGACTAGCGGGAGTAGTGGAGAGACCCAGTACTTC
J gene: TRBJ2-1; V gene: TRBV7-2; clone size: many; D gene: .; CDR3 protein: CASSSRVARNNEQFF; CDR3 DNA: TGTGCCAGCAGCTCCAGAGTGGCACGTAACAATGAGCAGTTCTTC
J gene: TRBJ1-1; V gene: TRBV20-1; clone size: many; D gene: .; CDR3 protein: CSARGTLRNTEAFF; CDR3 DNA: TGCAGTGCTAGAGGGACACTCCGGAACACTGAAGCTTTCTTT
J gene: TRBJ2-3; V gene: TRBV29-1; clone size: few; D gene: .; CDR3 protein: CSVTGPIEQDTQYF; CDR3 DNA: TGCAGCGTTACTGGACCCATCGAGCAAGATACGCAGTATTTT
J gene: TRBJ1-2; V gene: TRBV3-1; clone size: few; D gene: TRBD1; CDR3 protein: CASSRGQGGNYGYTF; CDR3 DNA: TGTGCCAGCAGCCGGGGACAGGGGGGGAACTATGGCTACACCTTC
J gene: TRBJ2-7; V gene: TRBV6-2/TRBV6-3; clone size: .; D gene: TRBD2; CDR3 protein: CASSLWTSDEQYF; CDR3 DNA: TGTGCCAGCAGTCTGTGGACTAGCGACGAGCAGTACTTC
J gene: TRBJ1-4; V gene: TRBV2; clone size: many; D gene: TRBD1; CDR3 protein: CASSEEGGWNEKLFF; CDR3 DNA: TGTGCCAGCAGTGAAGAAGGGGGCTGGAATGAAAAACTGTTTTTT
J gene: TRBJ1-4; V gene: TRBV5-1; clone size: few; D gene: .; CDR3 protein: CASSLQDSREKLFF; CDR3 DNA: TGCGCCAGCAGCCTCCAGGACAGCCGTGAGAAACTGTTTTTT
J gene: TRBJ2-7; V gene: TRBV7-9; clone size: .; D gene: .; CDR3 protein: CASSLEGGFGGYEQYF; CDR3 DNA: TGTGCCAGCAGCTTAGAGGGCGGGTTTGGGGGCTACGAGCAGTACTTC
J gene: TRBJ2-3; V gene: TRBV7-3; clone size: many; D gene: TRBD2; CDR3 protein: CASSPRPAGVDTDTQYF; CDR3 DNA: TGTGCCAGCAGCCCCCGGCCAGCGGGAGTGGACACAGATACGCAGTATTTT
J gene: TRBJ2-1; V gene: TRBV20-1; clone size: few; D gene: .; CDR3 protein: CSAWPKPRGKYNEQFF; CDR3 DNA: TGCAGTGCTTGGCCCAAACCTCGCGGGAAGTACAATGAGCAGTTCTTC
J gene: TRBJ2-7; V gene: TRBV27; clone size: few; D gene: .; CDR3 protein: CASSLRFGEQYF; CDR3 DNA: TGTGCCAGCAGTTTACGGTTCGGCGAGCAGTACTTC
J gene: TRBJ1-5; V gene: TRBV4-1; clone size: few; D gene: .; CDR3 protein: CASSQDEGWNQPQHF; CDR3 DNA: TGCGCCAGCAGCCAAGACGAGGGATGGAATCAGCCCCAGCATTTT
J gene: TRBJ1-1; V gene: TRBV10-3; clone size: .; D gene: .; CDR3 protein: CAIRPLGQEAFF; CDR3 DNA: TGTGCCATCAGACCGCTTGGACAGGAAGCTTTCTTT
J gene: TRBJ1-5; V gene: TRBV12-3/TRBV12-4; clone size: many; D gene: TRBD1; CDR3 protein: CASSIGTGSNQPQHF; CDR3 DNA: TGTGCCAGCAGTATTGGGACAGGGAGCAATCAGCCCCAGCATTTT